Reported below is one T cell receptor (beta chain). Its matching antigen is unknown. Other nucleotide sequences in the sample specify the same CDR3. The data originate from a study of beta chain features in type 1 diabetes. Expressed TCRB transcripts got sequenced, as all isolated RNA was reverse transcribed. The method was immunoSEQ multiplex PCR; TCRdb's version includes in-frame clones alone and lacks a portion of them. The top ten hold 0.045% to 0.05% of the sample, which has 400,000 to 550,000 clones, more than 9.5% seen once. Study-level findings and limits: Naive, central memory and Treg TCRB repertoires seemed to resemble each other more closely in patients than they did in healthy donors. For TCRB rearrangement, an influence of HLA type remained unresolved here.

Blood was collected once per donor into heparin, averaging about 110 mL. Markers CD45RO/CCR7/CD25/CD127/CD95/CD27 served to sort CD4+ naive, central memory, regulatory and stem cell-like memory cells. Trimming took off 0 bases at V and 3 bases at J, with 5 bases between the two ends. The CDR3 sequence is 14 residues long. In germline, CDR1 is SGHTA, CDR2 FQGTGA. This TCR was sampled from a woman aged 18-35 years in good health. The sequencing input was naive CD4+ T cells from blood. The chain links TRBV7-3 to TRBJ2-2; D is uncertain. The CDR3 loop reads CASSLTRDTGELFF. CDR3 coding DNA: TGTGCCAGCAGCTTAACTAGGGACACCGGGGAGCTGTTTTTT.